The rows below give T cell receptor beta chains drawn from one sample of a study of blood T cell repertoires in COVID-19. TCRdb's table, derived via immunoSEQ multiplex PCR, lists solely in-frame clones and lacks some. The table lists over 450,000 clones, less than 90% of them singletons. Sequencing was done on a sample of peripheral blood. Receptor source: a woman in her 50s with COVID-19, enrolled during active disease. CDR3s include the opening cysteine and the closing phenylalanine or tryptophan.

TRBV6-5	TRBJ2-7	CASRTGSYEQYF
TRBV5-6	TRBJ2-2	CASSRPDRVEGELFF
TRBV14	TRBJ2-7	CASSQTVNHYEQYF
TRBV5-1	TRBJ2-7	CASSLDSSSPEQYF
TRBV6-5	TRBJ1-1	CASYRGRSTEAFF
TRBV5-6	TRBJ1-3	CASSLSGPYGRSGNTIYF
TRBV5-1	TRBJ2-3	CASSLVGSSGASTDTQYF
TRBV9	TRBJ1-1	CASSVVASNTEAFF
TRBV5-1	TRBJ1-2	CASSLGSYGYTF
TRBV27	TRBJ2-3	CASSLQGTAQYF
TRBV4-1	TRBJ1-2	CASSQVSAGLDYGYTF
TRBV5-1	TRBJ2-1	CASSLGANYNEQFF
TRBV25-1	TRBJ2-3	CASGRGSTDTQYF
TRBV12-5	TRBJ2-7	CASGWGLGEQYF
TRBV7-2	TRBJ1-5	CASRLQGVGQPQHF
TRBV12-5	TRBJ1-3	CASGSLSDTIYF
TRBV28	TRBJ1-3	CASSSAGQINTIYF
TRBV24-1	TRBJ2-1	CATSDLDRGEQFF
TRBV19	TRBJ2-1	CASKVAGGAVYNEQFF
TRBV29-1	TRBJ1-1	CSVEGQGNPEAFF
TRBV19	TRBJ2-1	CASIGLAGEQFF
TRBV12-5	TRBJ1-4	CASGSSSGSNEKLFF
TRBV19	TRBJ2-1	CASSMDRAGEQFF
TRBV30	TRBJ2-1	CAWSESSYNEQFF
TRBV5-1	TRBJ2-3	CASSLAVGGFDTQYF
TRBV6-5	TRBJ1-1	CASRQGGGYTEAFF
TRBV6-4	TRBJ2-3	CASSDLSRDSRKVHTDTQYF
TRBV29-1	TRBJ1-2	CSVGSGQGGYGYTF
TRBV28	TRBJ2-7	CASRGGTGRMKDEQYF
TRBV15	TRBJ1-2	CATSPERDYGYTF
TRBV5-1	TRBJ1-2	CASSLETGLGYTF
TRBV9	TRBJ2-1	CASSVGLSDGGQFF
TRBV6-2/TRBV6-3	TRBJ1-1	CASSYPSGGTEAFF
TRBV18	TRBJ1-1	CASSPTGSGTAMNTEAFF
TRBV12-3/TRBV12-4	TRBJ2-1	CASSFSGSEQFF
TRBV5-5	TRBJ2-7	CASSPGQVTYEQYF
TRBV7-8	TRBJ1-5	CASSLDSWDIETQPQHF
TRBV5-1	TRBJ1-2	CASSLESGNYGYTF
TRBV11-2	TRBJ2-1	CASSLGLAGGYNEQFF
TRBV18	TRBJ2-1	CASSPYGGQGRNEQFF
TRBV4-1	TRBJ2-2	CASSPRPTRPGNTGELFF
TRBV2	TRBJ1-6	CASSARQGSSYNSPLHF
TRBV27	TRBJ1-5	CASSPRGSGNQPQHF
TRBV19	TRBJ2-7	CASSIDRGDEQYF
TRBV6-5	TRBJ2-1	CASKRGQGGMSQFF
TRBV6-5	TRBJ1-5	CASSRSGEMPQHF
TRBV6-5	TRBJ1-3	CASTKQSSGNTIYF
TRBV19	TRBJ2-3	CATKRSSGEGTQYF
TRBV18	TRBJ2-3	CASSPLLGGSTDTQYF
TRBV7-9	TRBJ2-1	CASSLAAGGGANEQFF
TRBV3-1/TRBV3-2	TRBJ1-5	CASSQVRRDYNQPQHF
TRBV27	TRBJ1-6	CASSLQGWFSPLHF
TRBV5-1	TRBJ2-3	CASSSWGAGAGQDTQYF
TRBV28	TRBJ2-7	CASNPNRGMGYEQYF
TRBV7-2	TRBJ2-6	CASSTIQGAGANVLTF